This T cell receptor (beta chain) was captured in a study of beta chain features in type 1 diabetes. The wider study: Patients did not differ from healthy donors in age, gender or cell yield. Findings and limits, study-wide: All four CD4+ subsets of Type 1 diabetes patients contained TCRB CDR3s that were moderately but significantly shorter.

Germline V lookup: CDR1 SNHLY, CDR2 FYNNEI. This CDR3 contains 14 residues. V lost 2 bases, J lost 5 bases, and 9 bases lay in between. Reverse transcription of all isolated RNA meant that expressed TCRB transcripts were sequenced. Sequencing of naive, central memory and regulatory T cell samples gave an average of roughly 3.6 million reads. Only in-frame clones appear in the TCRdb table, and some are missing; sequencing was by immunoSEQ multiplex PCR. The sample carries 120,000 or so clones, 17% recorded once. This clone was recorded many times. Its antigen is not known. This clonotype originated in a man aged 18 to 29 with type 1 diabetes. Sequenced: central memory CD4+ T cells from blood. This rearrangement joins TRBV2 to TRBJ2-2; D may be TRBD2 (5 bases). The CDR3 here is CASSELPGTGELFF. The DNA for the CDR3 is TGTGCCAGCAGTGAATTACCGGGGACCGGGGAGCTGTTTTTT.